The next 28 T cell receptor beta chains were all read from a single sample in a study of blood T cell repertoires in COVID-19 (TCRdb year 2020). Library construction relied on the immunoSEQ multiplex PCR assay. This immuneACCESS table, as held by TCRdb, lists in-frame sequences with V and J called but not all clones. Of the missing ones, under half trace to an unresolved V gene in checked studies; the others have no known cause. Counted in this sample were about 380,000 clones; 85% of them appeared once. Under 4% of the sample lies in the top ten. The sequencing sample was made of peripheral blood. The origin of the receptors is a woman aged 18-29 years with acute or convalescent COVID-19.

This chain connects TRBV15 to TRBJ2-7, with D perhaps matching TRBD2 (6 bases). This CDR3 comprises 20 residues. Trimming removed 2 bases from V and 2 bases from J, with 28 bases in between. Germline loops: CDR1 LNHNV, CDR2 YYDKDF (reference sequence). The CDR3 protein is CATSRFVASSRTGTPYEQYF. The CDR3 DNA reads as TGTGCCACCAGCAGATTTGTGGCCAGCAGTCGTACCGGGACTCCCTACGAGCAGTACTTC.

This clone turned up a few times. This chain connects TRBV29-1 to TRBJ1-2; D gene uncertain. This CDR3 has 11 residues. Germline CDR1 reads SQVTM; CDR2 reads ANQGSEA. Deletions cut 1 base from V and 7 bases from J, with 7 bases between. The CDR3 here is CSVEGSGGYTF. CDR3 coding DNA: TGCAGCGTTGAAGGATCCGGTGGCTACACCTTC.

The gene calls are TRBV11-2 and TRBJ1-5; the D is unclear. The CDR3 spans 13 residues. Germline CDR1 is SGHAT and CDR2 is FQNNGV. V gave up 5 bases and J gave up 1 base, with 6 bases separating them. CDR3 protein: CASSARSNQPQHF. CDR3 bases: TGTGCCAGCAGCGCCCGGAGCAATCAGCCCCAGCATTTT.

This chain uses TRBV28 with TRBJ2-7, with TRBD2 as a possible D gene (8 bases). Trimming removed 7 bases from V and 3 bases from J, with 16 bases in between. There are 14 residues in the CDR3. In germline, CDR1 is MDHEN, CDR2 SYDVKM. CDR3 protein: CASTRGGQIYEQYF. DNA for the CDR3: TGTGCCAGCACCCGGGGGGGACAGATCTACGAGCAGTACTTC.

CDR3 loop: CASRQGVGYNEQFF. CDR3 coding DNA: TGTGCCAGCAGACAGGGGGTAGGCTACAATGAGCAGTTCTTC. This chain connects TRBV3-1 (or the pseudogene TRBV3-2) to TRBJ2-1, with 8 bases aligning to TRBD1. Trimming at V came to 6 bases and at J to 3 bases, leaving 4 bases not matched to a gene. The germline gives CDR1 LGHDT, CDR2 YNNKEL (reference sequence). The CDR3 has 14 residues.

The chain employs TRBV9 and TRBJ1-3; TRBD1 matches 7 bases. V was clipped by 0 bases and J by 2 bases; unmatched bases: 2. This CDR3 region has 15 residues. Germline V lookup: CDR1 SGDLS, CDR2 YYNGEE. CDR3: CASSVAGQTGNTIYF. The CDR3 DNA reads as TGTGCCAGCAGCGTAGCGGGACAGACTGGAAACACCATATATTTT.

This chain links TRBV6-4 with TRBJ1-5, with TRBD1 matching 12 bases. The V and J ends lost 7 bases and 11 bases, in that order; junction bases with no gene match: 9. The CDR3 contains 14 residues. Germline V gene data show CDR1 as MRHNA and CDR2 as SNTAGT. The CDR3, as DNA: TGTGCCAGCACCCCCGGGACAGGGGGCAAGGCCCAGCATTTT. Translation: CASTPGTGGKAQHF.

The V and J genes are TRBV6-2 or TRBV6-3 and TRBJ1-1; TRBD1 matches at 7 bases. Germline V CDR1 and CDR2: MNHEY, SVGEGT. CDR3 length: 15 residues. Trimming took 2 bases from V and 2 from J; bases not matched to a gene: 5. The chain's CDR3 is CASSYPRGFNTEAFF. The CDR3 DNA is TGTGCCAGCAGTTACCCCAGGGGGTTTAACACTGAAGCTTTCTTT.

The V and J genes are TRBV7-9 and TRBJ2-7; 9 positions match TRBD2. This CDR3 comprises 16 residues. Trimming at V came to 4 bases and at J to 2 bases, leaving 9 bases not matched to a gene. The germline gives CDR1 SEHNR, CDR2 FQNEAQ (reference sequence). DNA of the CDR3: TGTGCCAGCAGCTCCGGTACTAGCGGGTTGACCTACGAGCAGTACTTC. This encodes CASSSGTSGLTYEQYF.

CDR3 region: CSVASSFVSWEQFF. The CDR3 DNA is TGCAGCGTTGCGTCAAGCTTTGTGAGCTGGGAGCAGTTCTTC. The rearrangement links TRBV29-1 to TRBJ2-1; D gene uncertain. V shed 4 bases and J shed 10 bases, with 20 bases lying between them. This CDR3 has 14 amino acids. Germline loops: CDR1 SQVTM, CDR2 ANQGSEA.

The chain combines TRBV19 with TRBJ2-7; 9 bases are a match to TRBD2. The CDR3 has 12 amino acids. The junction had 6 bases not matched to a gene; V was cut back by 9 bases and J by 6 bases. Germline loops: CDR1 LNHDA, CDR2 SQIVND (reference sequence). Here the CDR3 reads CASDSGRGEQYF. The CDR3 bases are TGTGCCAGCGATAGCGGGAGAGGCGAGCAGTACTTC.

The rearrangement links TRBV7-2 to TRBJ1-5; 9 bases are a match to TRBD1. The germline gives CDR1 SGHTA, CDR2 FQGNSA. The CDR3 is made up of 16 amino acids. V dropped 5 bases and J dropped 0; count of bases not matched to a gene: 5. The CDR3 region is CASSPGTGNSNQPQHF. The CDR3 nucleotides are TGTGCCAGCAGCCCCGGGACAGGGAATAGCAATCAGCCCCAGCATTTT.

This clone came up once. The chain recombines TRBV11-3 with TRBJ1-1; tentative D call: TRBD1 (5 bases). The germline CDR1 and CDR2 sequences are SGHNT and YENEEA. CDR3 length equals 13 residues. Trimming took 5 bases from V and 3 from J, leaving 10 bases between them. The CDR3 is CASSQAGYTEAFF. The CDR3 coding sequence is TGTGCCAGCAGCCAAGCAGGGTACACTGAAGCTTTCTTT.

V gene TRBV11-2 combines with J gene TRBJ2-1, with D possibly being TRBD1 (6 bases). CDR1 and CDR2 (germline): SGHAT, FQNNGV. The CDR3 extends over 16 amino acids. V lost 4 bases and J 2 bases, leaving 15 bases between the germline ends. Written as DNA, the CDR3 is TGTGCCAGCAGCTCGGCCGACAGGCGGGCCTACAATGAGCAGTTCTTC. This translates into CASSSADRRAYNEQFF. The variable domain in full, completed from reference TRBV11-2 and TRBJ2-1, reads EAGVAQSPRYKIIEKRQSVAFWCNPISGHATLYWYQQILGQGPKLLIQFQNNGVVDDSQLPKDRFSAERLKGVDSTLKIQPAKLEDSAVYLCASSSADRRAYNEQFFGPGTRLTVL.

The V and J genes are TRBV9 and TRBJ2-2; D ambiguous. The CDR3 has 12 residues. CDR1 and CDR2 (germline): SGDLS, YYNGEE. The V and J ends lost 4 bases and 3 bases respectively, with 4 bases between them. The CDR3 DNA reads as TGTGCCAGCAGCCCAGACACCGGGGAGCTGTTTTTT. This encodes CASSPDTGELFF.

This clone has a single count. The CDR3 nucleotides read TGTGCCAGCAGCCAAGGACAGGGGAATGAGCAGTTCTTC. Amino acids: CASSQGQGNEQFF. The V gene is TRBV3-1 (or the pseudogene TRBV3-2), the J gene TRBJ2-1; 8 bases are shared with TRBD1. Germline loops: CDR1 LGHDT, CDR2 YNNKEL (reference sequence). The J segment lost 7 bases and the V segment lost 1 base, leaving 0 bases of the junction unmatched. This CDR3 region has 13 residues.

This chain connects TRBV5-1 to TRBJ1-1, with D unresolved. V lost 9 bases to trimming and J lost 4 bases, with 16 bases between them. CDR3 length: 13 amino acids. Germline CDR1 SGHRS, CDR2 YFSETQ. Written as DNA, the CDR3 is TGCGCCAACACTCCCGAGGAGGGCACTGAAGCTTTCTTT. Translation gives CANTPEEGTEAFF.

This clone was seen just once. This chain uses TRBV5-1 with TRBJ1-2; D is undetermined. The V end was cut by 1 base, the J end by 3 bases, with 10 bases between. This CDR3 is 14 amino acids long. CDR1 SGHRS and CDR2 YFSETQ come from the germline V gene. The CDR3 sequence: CASSLLQSDYGYTF. The CDR3 nucleotides read TGCGCCAGCAGCTTGTTACAGTCCGACTATGGCTACACCTTC.

The chain carries TRBV9 and TRBJ2-7, with 7 bases identical to TRBD2. Looked up from germline, CDR1 is SGDLS and CDR2 is YYNGEE. This CDR3 has 15 amino acids. V lost 0 bases to trimming and J lost 2 bases; unmatched junction nucleotides: 5. The CDR3 DNA is TGTGCCAGCAGCGTAGGGGCGGGAGCCCCCTACGAGCAGTACTTC. Translated: CASSVGAGAPYEQYF.

This clone was counted a few times. V usage is TRBV11-2 and J usage is TRBJ2-3; 9 positions agree with TRBD1. V was pared by 0 bases and J by 4 bases, with 2 bases of the junction left unmatched. This CDR3 spans 15 amino acids. The V gene's germline CDR1 is SGHAT and CDR2 FQNNGV. The CDR3 DNA follows: TGTGCCAGCAGCTTAGACGGGACAGGGCCAGATACGCAGTATTTT. This translates into CASSLDGTGPDTQYF.

This clone was recorded once. This sequence joins TRBV5-1 and TRBJ2-3; the D gene is possibly TRBD1 (5 bases). V lost 1 base and J 3 bases, leaving 15 bases between the germline ends. The CDR3 is made up of 16 amino acids. CDR1 and CDR2 (germline): SGHRS, YFSETQ. The CDR3, as DNA: TGCGCCAGCAGCTTGCTTACGACAGATACTACAGATACGCAGTATTTT. Its protein is CASSLLTTDTTDTQYF.

V usage is TRBV15 and J usage is TRBJ2-3; TRBD1 matches 7 bases. Trimming cost V 1 base and J 1 base; bases outside gene matches: 14. The CDR3 spans 19 residues. The germline gives CDR1 LNHNV, CDR2 YYDKDF (reference sequence). CDR3 coding DNA: TGTGCCACCAGCAGAGGGATGAACAGGGGCGGAGAAGGCACAGATACGCAGTATTTT. This sequence encodes CATSRGMNRGGEGTDTQYF.

The chain links TRBV15 to TRBJ2-7; D is possibly TRBD1 (6 bases). Germline V gene lookup returns CDR1 LNHNV and CDR2 YYDKDF (reference sequence). V lost 2 bases, J lost 3 bases, and 17 bases lay in between. The length of the CDR3 is 16 residues. Here the CDR3 reads CATSRSLQGPDYEQYF. The DNA of the CDR3 is TGTGCCACCAGCAGATCGTTACAGGGACCGGACTACGAGCAGTACTTC.

The chain employs TRBV14 and TRBJ1-1; no definite D call. The CDR3 runs 13 residues. V was pared by 4 bases and J by 2 bases, with 8 bases between. Germline CDR1 SGHDN, CDR2 FVKESK. The CDR3 region has the DNA TGTGCCAGCAGCCTCGGACTAAACACTGAAGCTTTCTTT. This sequence encodes CASSLGLNTEAFF.

This clone was observed a single time. V is TRBV5-6 and J is TRBJ2-1; D gene unclear. The germline V gene encodes CDR1 SGHDT and CDR2 YYEEEE. The CDR3 has 12 residues. V was pared by 0 bases and J by 5 bases, with 3 bases between. DNA for the CDR3: TGTGCCAGCAGCTTGGCAGACAATGAGCAGTTCTTC. As protein: CASSLADNEQFF.

This clone was recorded once. V is TRBV27 and J is TRBJ1-1; no firm D call. The CDR3 is 13 amino acids. V was cut by 2 bases and J by 3 bases, with 7 bases left in between. Germline lookup yields CDR1 MNHEY and CDR2 SMNVEV (reference sequence). For the CDR3, the DNA is TGTGCCAGCAGTTTAGGAGGGCACACTGAAGCTTTCTTT. It specifies CASSLGGHTEAFF.

V is TRBV12-3 or TRBV12-4 and J is TRBJ2-1; D is perhaps TRBD1 (6 bases). V was trimmed by 9 bases and J by 10 bases, leaving 13 bases between them. The CDR3 contains 11 residues. CDR3 sequence reads: CASSRGREQFF. The CDR3 nucleotides are TGTGCCAGTTCCAGGGGCAGGGAGCAGTTCTTC.

This clone appeared once. The chain has TRBV7-9 and TRBJ1-1; 9 positions agree with TRBD1. The CDR3 sequence is 15 residues long. Germline values: CDR1 SEHNR, CDR2 FQNEAQ (reference sequence). The V segment lost 4 bases and the J segment 3 bases; nucleotides outside the gene matches: 6. This CDR3 is CASSSGDRVYTEAFF. In DNA, the CDR3 is TGTGCCAGCAGCTCAGGGGACAGGGTTTACACTGAAGCTTTCTTT.